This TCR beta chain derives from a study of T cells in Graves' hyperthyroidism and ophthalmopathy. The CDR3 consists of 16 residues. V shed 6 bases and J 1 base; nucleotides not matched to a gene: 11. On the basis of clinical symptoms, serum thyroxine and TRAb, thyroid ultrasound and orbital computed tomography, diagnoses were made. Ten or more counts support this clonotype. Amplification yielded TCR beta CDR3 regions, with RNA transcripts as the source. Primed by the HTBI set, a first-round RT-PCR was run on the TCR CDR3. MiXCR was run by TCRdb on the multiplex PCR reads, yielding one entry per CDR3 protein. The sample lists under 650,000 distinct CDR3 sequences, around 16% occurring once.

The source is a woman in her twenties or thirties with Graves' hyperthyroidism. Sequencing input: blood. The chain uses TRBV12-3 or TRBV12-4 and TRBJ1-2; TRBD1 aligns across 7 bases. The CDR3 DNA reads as TGTGCCAGCAGCCCGAACCCGACAGGGAGTAACTATGGCTACACCTTC. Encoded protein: CASSPNPTGSNYGYTF.